This entry lists 7 T cell receptor beta chains sequenced from one sample in a study of CD8+CD57+ T cells in acquired aplastic anemia. Individuals selected for sequencing had exhibited CD8+CD57+ cell expansion on flow cytometry. Using genomic DNA as the template, TCR beta VDJ and CDR3 profiling was carried out. TCRdb re-derived calls from the reads in MiXCR, one entry per CDR3 protein. The sample lists more than 250,000 distinct CDR3 sequences; roughly 82% were seen once. The sample was sorted CD4+, CD8+, or CD8+CD57+ T cells (not recorded which) from PBMCs. These receptors all come from a human donor with aplastic anemia.

In this sample, this clonotype turned up a few times. The rearrangement uses TRBV2 and TRBJ1-2, with D perhaps matching TRBD1 (6 bases). V was pared by 8 bases and J by 4 bases, with 14 bases between. Germline V gene sequence: CDR1 SNHLY, CDR2 FYNNEI. CDR3 length equals 13 residues. CDR3 nucleotides: TGTGCCAGCGGGGACGGGGGCACCTATGGCTACACCTTC. Protein sequence: CASGDGGTYGYTF.

This clonotype came up once. The CDR3 loop is CASSLDRQEETQYF. The CDR3 bases are TGTGCCAGCAGCTTAGATAGGCAAGAAGAGACCCAGTACTTC. This chain joins TRBV11-3 and TRBJ2-5, with D hard to call. This CDR3 has 14 amino acids. The germline CDR1 and CDR2 sequences are SGHNT and YENEEA. Trimming left V 0 bases short and J 3 bases short, with 8 bases between.

Comments on this clonotype: Since no conserved phenylalanine or tryptophan closes the CDR3, a read error is the likely cause. The limits of the CDR3 on the DNA are not certain, so only TCRdb's listed CDR3 is given. This CDR3 reads CASSELEPLLYEH. The rearrangement links TRBV7-8 to TRBJ2-3; the table's D call of TRBD1 was not tested on the DNA. The germline V gene has CDR1 SGHVS and CDR2 FQNEAQ. The CDR3 is 13 residues long, ends included.

V usage is TRBV7-2 and J usage is TRBJ2-5; D may be TRBD2 (7 bases). This CDR3 is built from 12 residues. Germline V CDR1 and CDR2: SGHTA, FQGNSA. The V and J ends lost 11 bases and 7 bases respectively, with 17 bases between them. CDR3 residues: CAGRGVGGTQYF. CDR3 in DNA: TGTGCCGGCCGGGGGGTAGGGGGGACCCAGTACTTC.

The chain employs TRBV24-1 and TRBJ2-2; 9 positions match TRBD1. With 4 bases clipped from V and 7 bases from J, the junction kept 9 bases outside the gene matches. Germline V gene data show CDR1 as KGHDR and CDR2 as SFDVKD. This CDR3 comprises 16 residues. CDR3 nucleotide sequence: TGTGCCACCAGTGACCCCGGGACAGGGCAAGGCGGGGAGCTGTTTTTT. Its protein is CATSDPGTGQGGELFF.

Remarks on this clonotype: A read error is likely, as this CDR3 ends without the conserved phenylalanine or tryptophan. The limits of the CDR3 on the DNA are not certain, so only TCRdb's listed CDR3 is given. The chain is built from TRBV7-8 and TRBJ2-3. Per the germline V gene, CDR1 is SGHVS and CDR2 is FQNEAQ. The CDR3 has 12 amino acids, counting both end residues. This chain's CDR3 is CASSVGAGPQKL.

Details on this clonotype: Its ends do not fully match the called genes, so a read error is possible. V and J are TRBV7-3 and TRBJ1-2; D is possibly TRBD1 (5 bases). The CDR3 is made up of 13 amino acids. Per germline, CDR1 SGHTA and CDR2 FQGTGA. DNA for the CDR3: TGTGCCAGCAGCTTAGGTGGCGGGGGGGTCTCAAAGTGG. Its protein product is CASSLGGGGVSKW.